The 2 T cell receptor beta chains below were found in one sample sequenced in a study of CD8 T cells in Susac syndrome. With random hexamers, 0.5 to 1 ug RNA was reverse transcribed. TCRdb used MiXCR to reprocess the immunoSEQ multiplex PCR reads, holding one entry per CDR3 protein. The table records 180,000 or so distinct CDR3 sequences, about 95% of them present only once. The specimen was CD4+ T cells from PBMCs. These receptors were obtained from a human donor in good health.

This clonotype appeared a few times. The V call is TRBV7-9, the J call TRBJ2-7; D is possibly TRBD2 (6 bases). V was shortened by 5 bases and J by 0 bases, with 11 bases between the two germline ends. The CDR3 contains 14 residues. Per the germline V gene, CDR1 is SEHNR and CDR2 is FQNEAQ (reference sequence). In DNA, the CDR3 is TGTGCCAGCAGCCCTCGGGAGAGCTCCTACGAGCAGTACTTC. Translated: CASSPRESSYEQYF.

The rearrangement links TRBV29-1 to TRBJ1-1; no reliable D call. The germline V gene has CDR1 SQVTM and CDR2 ANQGSEA. This CDR3 contains 13 residues. Trimming pared 4 bases from V and 0 bases from J, leaving 9 bases between. CDR3 protein: CSVVRPMNTEAFF. CDR3 in DNA: TGCAGCGTTGTGCGCCCAATGAACACTGAAGCTTTCTTT. Drawing the rest from reference TRBV29-1 and TRBJ1-1, the complete variable domain is SAVISQKPSRDICQRGTSLTIQCQVDSQVTMMFWYRQQPGQSLTLIATANQGSEATYESGFVIDKFPISRPNLTFSTLTVSNMSPEDSSIYLCSVVRPMNTEAFFGQGTRLTVV.